The sequence of this TCR beta chain was determined in a study of blood T cell repertoires in COVID-19. Looking at the study overall: Acute and convalescent COVID-19 samples came from the United States, Italy and Spain. T cells, B-cell-depleted T cells, or PBMCs supplied cDNA or gDNA.

Authors' methods: How many nucleated cells were present was estimated from reference gene primer amplification. Generated by immunoSEQ multiplex PCR, the TCRdb table keeps only in-frame clones and is missing some. V and J calls and clone size follow that table, whereas D and trimming were derived from the DNA. Found here are fewer than 70,000 clones, 85% to 95% of them singletons; the top ten hold around 4.3%. Trimming removed 3 bases from V and 2 bases from J, with 16 bases in between. This CDR3 is built from 15 residues. The V gene's germline CDR1 is GTSNPN and CDR2 SVGIG (reference sequence). V usage is TRBV30 and J usage is TRBJ1-2; D ambiguous. This receptor was identified in a man aged 45-65 years with active COVID-19. The sequencing input was peripheral blood. The CDR3 sequence: CAWRSLEDLNYGYTF. The CDR3 region has the DNA TGTGCCTGGAGGTCATTGGAGGATCTGAACTATGGCTACACCTTC.